This T cell receptor (beta chain) was sequenced for a study of cytomegalovirus exposure and HLA in healthy donors. Germline CDR1 is MNHNY and CDR2 is SVGAGI (reference sequence). This CDR3 is 15 amino acids long. With 5 bases clipped from V and 5 bases from J, the junction kept 6 bases outside the gene matches. Use of 60 Vbeta and 13 Jbeta primers characterized the PCR. Clones were read by immunoSEQ multiplex PCR, and TCRdb kept only the in-frame ones, dropping some. Among about 120,000 clones listed, 74% were seen once. Sequencing was done on a sample of PBMCs. The chain has TRBV6-6 and TRBJ2-2, with 9 nucleotides matching TRBD1. The receptor's source is a human donor in good health. The CDR3 region has the DNA TGTGCCAGCAGTCTGGGGACAGGGTTGACCGGGGAGCTGTTTTTT. This encodes CASSLGTGLTGELFF.